This T cell receptor beta chain originates from a study of CD8+CD57+ T cells in acquired aplastic anemia. About the study: An average of 3.2 ug of DNA was obtained from sorted CD4+ and CD8+ cells. The average read count for CD4+ cells in healthy donors was 9 million to 14 million.

The germline gives CDR1 LNHNV, CDR2 YYDKDF (reference sequence). The CDR3 is 15 amino acids. Trimming took 0 bases from V and 1 from J, leaving 7 bases between them. Genomic DNA acted as the template from which TCR beta VDJ combination and CDR3 sequence profiling were carried out. Via MiXCR, TCRdb re-called the reads, giving one row per CDR3 protein. The profile shows about 180,000 distinct CDR3 sequences, around 45% of them singletons. Source material: sorted CD4+, CD8+, or CD8+CD57+ T cells (not recorded which) from PBMCs. The chain is built from TRBV15 and TRBJ1-5, with D unresolved. The sequence derives from a human donor in good health. CDR3 protein: CATSRDKSSNQPQHF. The CDR3 DNA sequence: TGTGCCACCAGCAGAGACAAATCAAGCAATCAGCCCCAGCATTTT.